These 10 T cell receptor beta chains share one sample of origin, sequenced in a study of T cells in localized non-small cell lung cancer. Assay: immunoSEQ multiplex PCR; the TCRdb copy retains only in-frame clones and omits some. This table holds about 1,600 clones, 24% found once. Material: lung tumor tissue, obtained before any cancer treatment. The receptors here all came from a male donor older than 55 with stage II lung adenocarcinoma.

This chain connects TRBV28 to TRBJ1-1; D not resolved. V lost 5 bases, J lost 0 bases, and 4 bases lay in between. The CDR3 spans 12 residues. Germline values: CDR1 MDHEN, CDR2 SYDVKM. The CDR3 DNA reads as TGTGCCAGCAGTCAAATGAACACTGAAGCTTTCTTT. This encodes CASSQMNTEAFF.

The chain uses TRBV6-8 and TRBJ1-1; D unresolved. The CDR3 consists of 14 residues. The germline V gene encodes CDR1 MNHGY and CDR2 SAAAGT. V was cut by 7 bases and J by 4 bases, with 16 bases left in between. The CDR3 sequence: CASKFGLGGTEAFF. CDR3 DNA: TGTGCCAGCAAATTCGGACTGGGTGGCACTGAAGCTTTCTTT.

This clone was counted only a few times. The chain links TRBV30 to TRBJ2-5; the match to TRBD1 covers 8 bases. This CDR3 region has 14 residues. The V gene's germline CDR1 is GTSNPN and CDR2 SVGIG (reference sequence). V was pared by 2 bases and J by 0 bases, with 2 bases of the junction left unmatched. Here the CDR3 DNA reads TGTGCCTGGAGTCGGACAGGGAACCAAGAGACCCAGTACTTC. Amino acids: CAWSRTGNQETQYF.

This clone was counted a few times. The rearrangement uses TRBV6-8 and TRBJ1-2; weak D call: TRBD1 (6 bases). The CDR3 loop spans 13 amino acids. Germline lookup yields CDR1 MNHGY and CDR2 SAAAGT. V lost 5 bases to trimming and J lost 5 bases, with 12 bases between them. CDR3: CASSAGQPYGYTF. The CDR3 DNA is TGTGCCAGCAGTGCCGGACAGCCGTATGGCTACACCTTC.

The rearrangement uses TRBV15 and TRBJ2-2, with 7 bases fitting TRBD1. Germline V CDR1 and CDR2: LNHNV, YYDKDF (reference sequence). This CDR3 region has 15 residues. V lost 1 base and J lost 8; bases outside the gene matches: 7. The CDR3 region is CATSRGQGSVGELFF. CDR3 nucleotides: TGTGCCACCAGCAGAGGACAGGGAAGCGTTGGGGAGCTGTTTTTT.

V is TRBV6-7 and J is TRBJ1-1; D is uncertain. TRBV6-7 is marked as an open reading frame, function uncertain. The CDR3 is 11 amino acids. The V and J ends lost 5 bases and 6 bases respectively, with 7 bases between them. CDR3 bases: TGTGCCAGCAGTCCCTACCCTGAAGCTTTCTTT. Residues: CASSPYPEAFF.

This clone was counted a few times. This chain connects TRBV6-8 to TRBJ1-5; D is unclear. Trimming shortened V by 6 bases and J by 2 bases, and 14 bases separated the two germline ends. Per germline, CDR1 MNHGY and CDR2 SAAAGT. The CDR3 extends over 15 amino acids. CDR3 residues: CASSPLIRGNQPQHF. In DNA, the CDR3 is TGTGCCAGCAGCCCCCTTATTCGAGGCAATCAGCCCCAGCATTTT.

The rearrangement joins TRBV9 to TRBJ2-2, with a possible D match to TRBD2 (5 bases). There are 14 residues in the CDR3. Germline lookup yields CDR1 SGDLS and CDR2 YYNGEE. V dropped 4 bases and J dropped 8 bases, with 15 bases sitting between them. DNA for the CDR3: TGTGCCAGCAGCTCCACTAGGATCGCGGGGGAGCTGTTTTTT. This encodes CASSSTRIAGELFF.

This clone is categorized as medium-sized. The chain is built from TRBV11-3 and TRBJ2-1; 8 bases agree with TRBD1. J was trimmed by 7 bases and V by 2 bases; bases with no gene match: 4. The CDR3 totals 14 residues. From germline, CDR1 is SGHNT and CDR2 YENEEA. The CDR3 bases are TGTGCCAGCAGCTTACAGGGGGCTAGGAATGAGCAGTTCTTC. It is translated as CASSLQGARNEQFF.

This clone was detected a few times. The rearrangement links TRBV6-8 to TRBJ1-5; 9 nucleotides align to TRBD1. CDR3 size: 21 residues. Germline assignment: CDR1 MNHGY and CDR2 SAAAGT. The junction had 17 bases not matched to a gene; V was cut back by 2 bases and J by 0 bases. The CDR3 spells CASSYGTGSPRRGYSNQPQHF. In nucleotides, the CDR3 is TGTGCCAGCAGTTACGGGACAGGGAGCCCAAGGCGGGGTTATAGCAATCAGCCCCAGCATTTT.